This TCR beta chain originates from a study of lymphopenia after photon versus proton radiotherapy. Libraries were prepared by immunoSEQ multiplex PCR; TCRdb keeps only in-frame clonotypes and omits some of them. This sample has more than 45,000 clones, with less than 85% found just once. The germline gives CDR1 GTSNPN, CDR2 SVGIG (reference sequence). After removal of 5 bases from V and 7 bases from J, the junction contained 9 bases not matched to a gene. The CDR3 totals 13 residues. Overall study findings and caveats: After the lymphocyte nadir, photon-treated repertoires showed oligoclonal expansion, especially of CD8+ Temra cells.

To note about this clone: Its antigen is still unknown.

This sample comprised peripheral blood, obtained from a patient treated with proton-based radiotherapy. The TCR sequence derives from a man aged 60-69 years with pancreatic cancer. The chain couples TRBV30 to TRBJ1-2; 8 nucleotides match TRBD1. CDR3 DNA: TGTGCCTGGGGACAGGGTGGGCGTGTTGGCTACACCTTC. Amino acid sequence: CAWGQGGRVGYTF.